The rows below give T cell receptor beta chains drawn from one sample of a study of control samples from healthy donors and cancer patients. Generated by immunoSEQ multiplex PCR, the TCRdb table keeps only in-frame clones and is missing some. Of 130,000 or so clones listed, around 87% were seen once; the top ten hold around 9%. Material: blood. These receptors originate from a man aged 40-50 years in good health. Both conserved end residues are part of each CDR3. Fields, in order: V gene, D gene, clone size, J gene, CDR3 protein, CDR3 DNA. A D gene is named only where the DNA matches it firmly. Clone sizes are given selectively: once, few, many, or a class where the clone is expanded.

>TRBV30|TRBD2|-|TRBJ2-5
CAWSRRGGQETQYF
TGTGCCTGGAGTCGGCGGGGGGGCCAAGAGACCCAGTACTTC
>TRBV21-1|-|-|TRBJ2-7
CASSKEGGQGSYEQYF
TGTGCCAGCAGCAAAGAGGGGGGACAGGGATCATACGAGCAGTACTTC
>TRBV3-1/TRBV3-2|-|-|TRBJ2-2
CASSLGTFGELFF
TGTGCCAGCAGCCTAGGGACTTTTGGGGAGCTGTTTTTT
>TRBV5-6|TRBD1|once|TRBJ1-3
CASNSGTGPTGNTIYF
TGTGCCAGCAACTCCGGGACAGGGCCGACTGGAAACACCATATATTTT
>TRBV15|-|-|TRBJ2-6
CATSRGTSGANVLTF
TGTGCCACCAGCAGAGGGACCTCTGGGGCCAACGTCCTGACTTTC
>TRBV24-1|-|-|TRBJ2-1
CATSDAVRSYNEQFF
TGTGCCACCAGTGATGCAGTGCGCTCCTACAATGAGCAGTTCTTC
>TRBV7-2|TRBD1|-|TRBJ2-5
CASSFTGGETQYF
TGTGCCAGCAGCTTCACAGGGGGAGAGACCCAGTACTTC
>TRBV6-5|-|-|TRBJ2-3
CASSYSRMRTDTQYF
TGTGCCAGCAGTTACTCCAGGATGCGCACAGATACGCAGTATTTT
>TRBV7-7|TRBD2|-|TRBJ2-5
CASSPGLAGGFLQETQYF
TGTGCCAGCAGCCCCGGACTAGCGGGGGGGTTCCTTCAAGAGACCCAGTACTTC
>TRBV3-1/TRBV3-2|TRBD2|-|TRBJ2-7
CASSLLGIAGGLYF
TGTGCCAGCAGCCTTTTGGGGATAGCGGGGGGGCTCTACTTC
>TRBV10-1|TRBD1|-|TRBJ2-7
CASSEGTGASYEQYF
TGCGCCAGCAGTGAAGGGACAGGGGCCTCCTACGAGCAGTACTTC
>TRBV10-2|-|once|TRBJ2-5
CAGGSRLQETQYF
TGCGCAGGGGGGTCCAGGCTCCAAGAGACCCAGTACTTC
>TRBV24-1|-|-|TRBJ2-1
CATSDLGGLGNEQFF
TGTGCCACCAGTGATTTGGGAGGGTTGGGCAATGAGCAGTTCTTC
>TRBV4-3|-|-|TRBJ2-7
CASGGYRTSSYEQYF
TGCGCCAGCGGAGGATACAGAACGAGCTCCTACGAGCAGTACTTC
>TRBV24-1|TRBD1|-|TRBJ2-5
CATSDFATGVETQYF
TGTGCCACCAGTGATTTCGCGACAGGGGTGGAGACCCAGTACTTC
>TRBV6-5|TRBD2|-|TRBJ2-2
CASVGLAGGTGELFF
TGTGCCAGCGTGGGGCTAGCGGGGGGTACCGGGGAGCTGTTTTTT
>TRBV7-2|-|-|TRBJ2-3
CASSLGRGGSADTQYF
TGTGCCAGCAGCTTAGGAAGGGGGGGGTCTGCGGATACGCAGTATTTT
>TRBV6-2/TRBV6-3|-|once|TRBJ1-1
CASSYPDTEAFF
TGTGCCAGCAGTTATCCTGACACTGAAGCTTTCTTT
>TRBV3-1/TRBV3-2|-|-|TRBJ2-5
CASSQGGWGTQYF
TGTGCCAGCAGCCAAGGCGGATGGGGGACCCAGTACTTC
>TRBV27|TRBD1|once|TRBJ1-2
CASSSSQQGGHGYTF
TGTGCCAGCAGTTCCTCTCAACAGGGGGGCCATGGCTACACCTTC
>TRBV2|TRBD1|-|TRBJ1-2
CASSDFGTGYGYTF
TGTGCCAGCAGTGATTTCGGGACAGGGTATGGCTACACCTTC
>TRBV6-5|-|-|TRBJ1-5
CASSRKGGGGQPQHF
TGTGCCAGCAGCCGCAAGGGGGGAGGAGGACAGCCCCAGCATTTT
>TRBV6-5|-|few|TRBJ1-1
CASTKQGATEAFF
TGTGCCAGCACCAAACAAGGAGCCACTGAAGCTTTCTTT
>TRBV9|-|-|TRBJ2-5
CASSPGTFRETQYF
TGTGCCAGCAGCCCAGGGACGTTCCGGGAGACCCAGTACTTC
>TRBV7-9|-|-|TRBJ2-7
CASSPDTYEQYF
TGTGCCAGCAGCCCCGATACCTACGAGCAGTACTTC
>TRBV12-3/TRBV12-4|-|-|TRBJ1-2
CASSYRSQHGYTF
TGTGCCAGCAGCTACAGGTCCCAGCATGGCTACACCTTC
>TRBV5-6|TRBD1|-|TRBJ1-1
CASSLQGAGDTEAFF
TGTGCCAGCAGCCTACAGGGGGCCGGGGACACTGAAGCTTTCTTT
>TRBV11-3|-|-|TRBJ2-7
CASSLGRGHEQYF
TGTGCCAGCAGCTTAGGCAGGGGCCACGAGCAGTACTTC
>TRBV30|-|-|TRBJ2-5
CAWSVRLETQYF
TGTGCCTGGAGTGTACGGCTGGAGACCCAGTACTTC
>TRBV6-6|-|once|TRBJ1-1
CASNKGMNTEAFF
TGTGCCAGCAACAAGGGCATGAACACTGAAGCTTTCTTT
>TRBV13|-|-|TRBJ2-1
CASSLRGNPSSYNEQFF
TGTGCCAGCAGCTTGCGAGGGAACCCTAGCTCCTACAATGAGCAGTTCTTC
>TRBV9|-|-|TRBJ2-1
CASSVRTVSSYNEQFF
TGTGCCAGCAGCGTGCGAACGGTTAGCTCCTACAATGAGCAGTTCTTC
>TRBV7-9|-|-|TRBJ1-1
CASSLKGGVNTEAFF
TGTGCCAGCAGCTTAAAGGGCGGGGTGAACACTGAAGCTTTCTTT
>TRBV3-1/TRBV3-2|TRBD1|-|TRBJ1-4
CASSLLGTGGTDEKLFF
TGTGCCAGCAGTCTCCTTGGGACAGGGGGAACGGATGAAAAACTGTTTTTT